A single count supports the clone carrying this T cell receptor beta chain. Antigen: not known. This entry belongs to a study of OX40 agonist ivuxolimab in advanced cancers. Study as a whole: Every 2 weeks, ivuxolimab was infused into the patients intravenously at between 0.01 and 10 mg/kg. Prior therapy, whether anti-PD-1, anti-PD-L1 or anti-CTLA-4, was allowed, and 30% to 40% had some.

TCRdb's copy holds only in-frame clones and misses some; the assay was immunoSEQ multiplex PCR. The sample includes 150,000 to 170,000 clones, around 94% seen only once; the top ten take around 0.28%. The CDR3 consists of 16 residues. Per the germline V gene, CDR1 is SGHTA and CDR2 is FQGNSA. Losses at the gene ends were 1 base for V and 6 bases for J; bases not matched to a gene: 5. Blood was sampled at baseline, cycle 4 day 1, and cycle 7 day 1. Study-wide findings and caveats: Expanded clones tended on average to be more numerous among CD8+ T cells than CD4+.

This chain links TRBV7-2 with TRBJ2-1; 11 bases align to TRBD2. The source is an adult with an advanced solid tumor such as melanoma, head and neck, liver or kidney cancer. Specimen: CD4+ or CD8+ T cells sorted from blood, collected in a trial of the OX40 agonist ivuxolimab. The DNA of the CDR3 is TGTGCCAGCAGCTTAGAGATAGCGGGAGGGGCCAATGAGCAGTTCTTC. Its protein is CASSLEIAGGANEQFF.